This T cell receptor beta chain came from a study of CD8+ T cells in alopecia areata. Study findings and constraints: Many expanded lesional clones persisted during tofacitinib (in both scalp and blood). TCRs were shared less clearly across patients than in mice, possibly for HLA-related reasons.

CDR3 size: 15 residues. V gave up 4 bases and J gave up 0 bases, with 11 bases separating them. Germline lookup yields CDR1 SGHDT and CDR2 YYEEEE. Treatment noted: oral pan-JAK inhibitor, 5-10 mg twice daily. Starting from PBMCs, sorting isolated CD4+ and CD8+ T cells. Turning to this clone: Its target is not known.

cDNA serving as the sequencing template came from extracted, reverse transcribed RNA. TCRdb's copy holds only in-frame clones and misses some; the assay was immunoSEQ multiplex PCR. The table shows 100,000 to 130,000 clones, with 84% occurring only once. The V gene is TRBV5-6, the J gene TRBJ1-3; D remains unclear. This sequence originates from a human donor with alopecia areata. The sequencing used CD8+ T cells sorted from blood, collected at week 24, from a patient treated with tofacitinib. The CDR3 sequence is CASSPWSDSGNTIYF. In nucleotides, the CDR3 is TGTGCCAGCAGCCCCTGGAGTGACTCTGGAAACACCATATATTTT.